This T cell receptor (beta chain) stems from a study of T-cell reconstitution after alpha-beta-depleted transplantation in children (dated by TCRdb to about 2016). For context, the study as a whole: Using TCR repertoire profiling, the study quantitatively followed how T-cell immune reconstitution unfolded in children after TCRalphabeta/CD19-depleted allogeneic hematopoietic cell transplantation. Points the paper makes about the study in general: In some patients, high TCRbeta diversity at day 60 was attributed to recipient T cells and intrathymic progenitors that had survived conditioning. The apparently early recovery of alphabetaT-cell counts about two months after transplant reportedly depended on only several hundred rapidly expanded clones that came from non-depleted graft cells. Hyperexpanded clone frequencies declined over subsequent months; after one year, T-cell counts and TCRbeta diversity were mostly attributed to newly produced T cells.

This clonotype turned up a few times. What this receptor recognizes is not known. The input lacks base qualities; no much larger clone sits a single base away. V lost 0 bases and J lost 6 bases; the stretch between them is 11 bases long. The CDR1 and CDR2 encoded by the germline V gene (reference sequence) are SGHKS and YYEKEE. The CDR3 numbers 14 residues from cysteine through phenylalanine. Kept here is only the CDR3 DNA, which spans 42 bases and is read in frame from base 1. The protocol used for the library was PCR. Sequencing took place on an Illumina HiSeq 2500. To normalize quantification of the TCRbeta repertoire, the TCR libraries were built with molecular barcoding that relied on unique molecular identifiers. In TCRdb, the public reads were trimmed at Q25 with fastp and aligned with MiXCR, with productive beta chains retained. Merged by CDR3 protein, the rows form single entries marked with the most common genes and DNA. The table for this sample lists about a million distinct CDR3 sequences; less than 30% of them were counted only once. Roughly 28% of the sample rests with the top ten.

The label giving this sample's treatment or condition can be read as: allogeneic hematopoietic cell transplantation with graft depleted of TCRalphabeta T cells and CD19 B cells. The transplant recipients were children given TCRalphabeta/CD19-depleted allogeneic hematopoietic cell grafts. The sequence came from a boy younger than two who had a stem cell transplant for SCID, so the T cells may come from the graft donor. The rearranged chain carries TRBV5-5 and TRBJ2-3; no D segment can be confidently identified. The source was PBMCs, mostly from graft donor cells, collected 360 days after TCRalphabeta/CD19-depleted stem cell transplant. The CDR3 protein sequence reads: CASSLVHNRDTQYF. The nucleotide sequence is TGTGCCAGCAGCTTGGTGCACAACCGGGATACGCAGTATTTT. Here the CDR3 is joined to the reference TRBV5-5 and TRBJ2-3 genes, and the full variable domain is: DAGVTQSPTHLIKTRGQQVTLRCSPISGHKSVSWYQQVLGQGPQFIFQYYEKEERGRGNFPDRFSARQFPNYSSELNVNALLLGDSALYLCASSLVHNRDTQYFGPGTRLTVL.